This TCR beta chain was profiled in a study of lymphopenia after photon versus proton radiotherapy. General study points: After lymphocyte nadir, photon-treated repertoires showed oligoclonal expansion, especially CD8+ Temra. Proton therapy kept repertoires fairly stable, unlike photons, which gained effector/memory cells. In patients who died, overall survival fell as post-nadir TCR diversity dropped more. Authors raise, but do not show, better survival with proton therapy.

The germline V gene encodes CDR1 SGHNT and CDR2 YYREEE (reference sequence). The CDR3 loop spans 17 amino acids. J gave up 1 base and V 3 bases, and 8 bases lay outside the gene matches. A word on this clone: Its antigen is unknown.

Sequenced by immunoSEQ multiplex PCR; TCRdb stores in-frame clones only, minus some. This repertoire shows under 80,000 clones, 70% to 90% found once; its top ten account for about 2%. The chain recombines TRBV5-4 with TRBJ2-5; 11 bases fit TRBD2. This receptor was obtained from a man aged 35 to 55 with gastric cancer. The source was peripheral blood, collected from a patient treated with photon-based radiotherapy. This CDR3 is CASSSPPSGGSQETQYF. In nucleotides, the CDR3 is TGTGCCAGCAGCTCCCCCCCTAGCGGGGGGTCCCAAGAGACCCAGTACTTC.